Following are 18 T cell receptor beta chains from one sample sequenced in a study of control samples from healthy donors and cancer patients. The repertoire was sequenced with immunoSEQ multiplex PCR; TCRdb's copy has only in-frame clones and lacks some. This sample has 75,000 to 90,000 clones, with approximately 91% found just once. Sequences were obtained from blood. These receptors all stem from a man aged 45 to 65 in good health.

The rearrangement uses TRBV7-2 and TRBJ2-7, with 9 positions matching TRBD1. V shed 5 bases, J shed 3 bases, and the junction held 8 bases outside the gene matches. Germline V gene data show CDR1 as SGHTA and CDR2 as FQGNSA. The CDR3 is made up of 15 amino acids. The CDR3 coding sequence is TGTGCCAGCAGCGGCATAGGGACAGGGTTCTACGAGCAGTACTTC. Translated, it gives CASSGIGTGFYEQYF. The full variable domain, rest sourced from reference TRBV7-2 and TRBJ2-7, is GAGVSQSPSNKVTEKGKDVELRCDPISGHTALYWYRQSLGQGLEFLIYFQGNSAPDKSGLPSDRFSAERTGGSVSTLTIQRTQQEDSAVYLCASSGIGTGFYEQYFGPGTRLTVT.

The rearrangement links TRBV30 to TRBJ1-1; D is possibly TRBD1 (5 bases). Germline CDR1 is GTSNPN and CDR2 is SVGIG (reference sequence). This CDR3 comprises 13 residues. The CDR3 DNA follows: TGTGCGCTGGGTAGGAACGGGGGCACTGAAGCTTTCTTT. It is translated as CALGRNGGTEAFF. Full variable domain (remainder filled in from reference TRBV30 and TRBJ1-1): SQTIHQWPATLVQPVGSPLSLECTVEGTSNPNLYWYRQAAGRGLQLLFYSVGIGQISSEVPQNLSASRPQDRQFILSSKKLLLSDSGFYLCALGRNGGTEAFFGQGTRLTVV.

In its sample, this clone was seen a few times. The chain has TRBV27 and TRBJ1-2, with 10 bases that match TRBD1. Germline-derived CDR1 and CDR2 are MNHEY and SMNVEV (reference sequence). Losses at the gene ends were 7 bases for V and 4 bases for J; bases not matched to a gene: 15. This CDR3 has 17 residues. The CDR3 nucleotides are TGTGCCAGCAACCCTCTTAGGGGGACAGGGGAAGGCTATGGCTACACCTTC. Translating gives CASNPLRGTGEGYGYTF.

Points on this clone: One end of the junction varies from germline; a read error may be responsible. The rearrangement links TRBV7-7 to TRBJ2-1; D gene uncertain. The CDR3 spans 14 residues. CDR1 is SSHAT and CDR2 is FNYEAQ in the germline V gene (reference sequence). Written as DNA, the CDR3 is TGTGCTAGCAGCCCCACGGGCGGAACCAATGAGCAGTTCTTC. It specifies CASSPTGGTNEQFF.

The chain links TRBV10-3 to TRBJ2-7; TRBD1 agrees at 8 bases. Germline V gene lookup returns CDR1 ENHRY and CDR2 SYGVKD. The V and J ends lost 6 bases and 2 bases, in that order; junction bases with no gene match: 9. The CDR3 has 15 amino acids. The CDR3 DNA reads TGTGCCATCAGACCCGGACAGGGTGCAACCTACGAGCAGTACTTC. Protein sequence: CAIRPGQGATYEQYF.

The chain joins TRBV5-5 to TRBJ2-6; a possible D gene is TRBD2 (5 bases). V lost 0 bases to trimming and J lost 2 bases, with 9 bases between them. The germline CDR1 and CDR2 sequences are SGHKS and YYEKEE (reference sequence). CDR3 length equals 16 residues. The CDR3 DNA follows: TGTGCCAGCAGCTTGGCCGTGGGAGCTGGGGCCAACGTCCTGACTTTC. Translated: CASSLAVGAGANVLTF.

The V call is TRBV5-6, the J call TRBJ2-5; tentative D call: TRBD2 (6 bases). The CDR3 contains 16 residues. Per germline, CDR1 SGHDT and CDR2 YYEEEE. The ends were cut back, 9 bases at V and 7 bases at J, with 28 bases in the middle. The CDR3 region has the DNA TGTGCCACCTCGGAGGGGCGCCGGTGGGGTTTGGCGACCCAGTACTTC. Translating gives CATSEGRRWGLATQYF.

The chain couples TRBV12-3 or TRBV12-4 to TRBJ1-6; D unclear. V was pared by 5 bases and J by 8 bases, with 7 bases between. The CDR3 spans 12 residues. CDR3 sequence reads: CASSTPYSPLHF. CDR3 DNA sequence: TGTGCCAGCAGTACCCCTTATTCACCCCTCCACTTT.

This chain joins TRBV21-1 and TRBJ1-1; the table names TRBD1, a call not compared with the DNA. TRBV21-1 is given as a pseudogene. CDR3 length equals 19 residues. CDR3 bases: TGTGCCAGCAGCAAAGAATGGACAGGAAAGATGGCCCACGATGATGAAGCTTTCTTT. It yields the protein CASSKEWTGKMAHDDEAFF.

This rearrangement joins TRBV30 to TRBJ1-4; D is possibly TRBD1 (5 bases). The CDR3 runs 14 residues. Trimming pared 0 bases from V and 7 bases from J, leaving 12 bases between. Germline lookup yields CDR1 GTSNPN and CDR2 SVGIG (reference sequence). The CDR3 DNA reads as TGTGCCTGGAGTGTACGAGGGGAGGGTGAAAAACTGTTTTTT. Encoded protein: CAWSVRGEGEKLFF.

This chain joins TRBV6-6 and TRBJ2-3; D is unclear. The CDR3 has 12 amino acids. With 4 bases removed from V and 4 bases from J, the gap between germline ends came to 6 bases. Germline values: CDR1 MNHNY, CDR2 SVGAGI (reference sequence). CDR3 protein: CASSSFPDTQYF. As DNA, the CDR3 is TGTGCCAGCAGTTCCTTCCCAGATACGCAGTATTTT.

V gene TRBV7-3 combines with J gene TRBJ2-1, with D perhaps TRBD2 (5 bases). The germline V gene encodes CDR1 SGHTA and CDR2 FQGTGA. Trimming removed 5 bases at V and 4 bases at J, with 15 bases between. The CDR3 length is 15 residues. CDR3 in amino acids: CASSLKDGVYNEQFF. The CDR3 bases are TGTGCCAGCAGCCTAAAAGACGGGGTGTACAATGAGCAGTTCTTC.

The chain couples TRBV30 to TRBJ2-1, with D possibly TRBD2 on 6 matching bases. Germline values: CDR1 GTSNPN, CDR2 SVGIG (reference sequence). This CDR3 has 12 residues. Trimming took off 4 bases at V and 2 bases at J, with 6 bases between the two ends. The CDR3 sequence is CAWTGAYNEQFF. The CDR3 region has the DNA TGTGCCTGGACGGGGGCCTACAATGAGCAGTTCTTC.

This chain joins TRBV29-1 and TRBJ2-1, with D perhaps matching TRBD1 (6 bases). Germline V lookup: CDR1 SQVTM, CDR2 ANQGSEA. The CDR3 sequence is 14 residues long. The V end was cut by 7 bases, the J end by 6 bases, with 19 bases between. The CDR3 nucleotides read TGCAGCGCCACCCCAGGGGATTCGGTCAATGAGCAGTTCTTC. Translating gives CSATPGDSVNEQFF.

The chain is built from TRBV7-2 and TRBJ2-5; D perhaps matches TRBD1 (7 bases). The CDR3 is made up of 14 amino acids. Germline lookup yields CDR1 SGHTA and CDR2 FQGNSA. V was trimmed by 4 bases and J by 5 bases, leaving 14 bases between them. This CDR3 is CASSSGSGGETQYF. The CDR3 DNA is TGTGCCAGCAGCTCCGGCTCAGGGGGGGAGACCCAGTACTTC.

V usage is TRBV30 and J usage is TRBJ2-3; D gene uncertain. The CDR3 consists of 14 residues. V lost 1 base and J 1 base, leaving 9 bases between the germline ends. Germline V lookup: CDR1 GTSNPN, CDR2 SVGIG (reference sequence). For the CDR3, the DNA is TGTGCCTGGAGTGGCCTAGGTGGCACAGATACGCAGTATTTT. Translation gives CAWSGLGGTDTQYF. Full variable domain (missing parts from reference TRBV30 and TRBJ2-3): SQTIHQWPATLVQPVGSPLSLECTVEGTSNPNLYWYRQAAGRGLQLLFYSVGIGQISSEVPQNLSASRPQDRQFILSSKKLLLSDSGFYLCAWSGLGGTDTQYFGPGTRLTVL.

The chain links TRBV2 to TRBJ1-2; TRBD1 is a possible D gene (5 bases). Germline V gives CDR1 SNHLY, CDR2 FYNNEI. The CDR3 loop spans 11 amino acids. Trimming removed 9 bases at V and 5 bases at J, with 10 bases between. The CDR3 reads CARGTTYGYTF. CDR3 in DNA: TGTGCCAGAGGGACCACGTATGGCTACACCTTC. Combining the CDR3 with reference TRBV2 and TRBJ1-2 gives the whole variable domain EPEVTQTPSHQVTQMGQEVILRCVPISNHLYFYWYRQILGQKVEFLVSFYNNEISEKSEIFDDQFSVERPDGSNFTLKIRSTKLEDSAMYFCARGTTYGYTFGSGTRLTVV.

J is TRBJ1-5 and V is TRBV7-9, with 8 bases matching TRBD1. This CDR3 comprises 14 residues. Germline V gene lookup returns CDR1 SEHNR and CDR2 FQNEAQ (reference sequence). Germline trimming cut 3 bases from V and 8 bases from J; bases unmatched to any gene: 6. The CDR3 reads CASSLDRASEPQHF. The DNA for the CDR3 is TGTGCCAGCAGCTTGGACAGGGCGAGTGAGCCCCAGCATTTT.